The 25 T cell receptor beta chains in this list originate from one sample, sequenced in a study of T cells expressing NK-cell markers. Following a re-call of the 5' RACE reads, TCRdb has one entry per CDR3 protein and lacks DNA. The table lists about 190,000 distinct CDR3 sequences. The sample was blood T cells: a sorted CD56 or NKG2C T cell subset, CD4+ or CD8+ T cells, or bulk PBMC T cells (not recorded which). These receptor sequences come from a man aged 18-69 years in good health.

The chain is built from TRBV11-2 and TRBJ2-3; TCRdb's D call, TRBD2, is unchecked because there is no DNA. The germline gives CDR1 SGHAT, CDR2 FQNNGV. CDR3 length: 17 amino acids. CDR3 in amino acids: CASSLDIAGYYTDTQYF.

This chain connects TRBV2 to TRBJ1-1. Germline lookup yields CDR1 SNHLY and CDR2 FYNNEI. The CDR3 runs to 13 residues. The CDR3 sequence: CASRAGRSTEAFF.

The chain's CDR3 is CASSLVGQTYEQYF. The chain links TRBV7-9 to TRBJ2-7; TCRdb gives TRBD1 as the D gene, but with no DNA this cannot be confirmed. The CDR3 totals 14 residues. Germline V gene sequence: CDR1 SEHNR, CDR2 FQNEAQ (reference sequence).

The chain recombines TRBV7-9 with TRBJ2-5; TCRdb calls TRBD1, which cannot be checked without DNA. Per germline, CDR1 SEHNR and CDR2 FQNEAQ (reference sequence). The CDR3 consists of 15 residues. The CDR3 loop is CASSTWDRGQETQYF.

CDR3: CASRTPREGVNTEAFF. The chain combines TRBV19 with TRBJ1-1. Germline loops: CDR1 LNHDA, CDR2 SQIVND (reference sequence). The CDR3 runs 16 residues.

V and J are TRBV12-5 and TRBJ2-1; TCRdb picks TRBD1, but there is no DNA to check that call. CDR3 length: 17 residues. Germline V gene lookup returns CDR1 LGHNT and CDR2 FRNRAP. This CDR3 is CASFGWWGGTPYNEQFF.

The gene calls are TRBV30 and TRBJ1-1. CDR1 and CDR2 from the germline V gene are GTSNPN and SVGIG (reference sequence). The CDR3 sequence is 12 residues long. The CDR3 is CASLEGRTEAFF.

CDR3 sequence: CASSGDRSYTF. J is TRBJ1-2 and V is TRBV7-9; TCRdb's D call, TRBD1, is unchecked because there is no DNA. This CDR3 is 11 amino acids long. The germline V gene has CDR1 SEHNR and CDR2 FQNEAQ (reference sequence). The entire variable domain, with the rest obtained from reference TRBV7-9 and TRBJ1-2, is as follows: DTGVSQNPRHKITKRGQNVTFRCDPISEHNRLYWYRQTLGQGPEFLTYFQNEAQLEKSRLLSDRFSAERPKGSFSTLEIQRTEQGDSAMYLCASSGDRSYTFGSGTRLTVV.

The V gene is TRBV5-6, the J gene TRBJ2-1; TCRdb outputs TRBD1, but without DNA this stays unchecked. The CDR3 loop spans 14 amino acids. The germline CDR1 and CDR2 sequences are SGHDT and YYEEEE. The chain's CDR3 is CASSLGQAYNEQFF.

The chain links TRBV2 to TRBJ1-6; TCRdb's assignment of TRBD1 cannot be checked, as there is no DNA. The CDR3 runs 19 residues. Germline CDR1 is SNHLY and CDR2 is FYNNEI. The chain's CDR3 is CARKNTRDREMSYNSPLHF.

The chain combines TRBV7-9 with TRBJ1-2; TCRdb designates TRBD1, a call that cannot be tested without DNA. The CDR3 is made up of 16 amino acids. Germline CDR1 reads SEHNR; CDR2 reads FQNEAQ (reference sequence). The CDR3 here is CASSLRGSEPNYGYTF.

The chain combines TRBV5-5 with TRBJ1-1. Germline loops: CDR1 SGHKS, CDR2 YYEKEE (reference sequence). The CDR3 is 12 residues long. CDR3 sequence reads: CASSLKNTEAFF.

The J gene is TRBJ2-3, the V gene TRBV4-1; the TRBD1 assignment by TCRdb is unverifiable without DNA. Germline CDR1 and CDR2: MGHRA and YSYEKL. The CDR3 is 15 amino acids. The CDR3 is CASSQASWGVDTQYF.

The CDR3 reads CASSRESEGVWGETQYF. The chain employs TRBV7-9 and TRBJ2-5; the TRBD2 assignment by TCRdb is unverifiable without DNA. This CDR3 has 17 residues. Germline values: CDR1 SEHNR, CDR2 FQNEAQ (reference sequence).

The rearrangement uses TRBV11-2 and TRBJ2-7. CDR1 is SGHAT, CDR2 FQNNGV, per germline. The length of the CDR3 is 15 residues. The CDR3 sequence: CASSFADESSYEQYF.

This chain connects TRBV7-9 to TRBJ2-3; checking the TCRdb D call of TRBD1 is not possible without DNA. The germline V gene has CDR1 SEHNR and CDR2 FQNEAQ (reference sequence). CDR3 length: 15 amino acids. CDR3 sequence: CASSPRGPVTDTQYF.

V gene TRBV12-3 or TRBV12-4 combines with J gene TRBJ1-2; absent DNA, TCRdb's TRBD1 call cannot be checked. The CDR3 length is 14 residues. The CDR3 loop is CASSDPRVDYGYTF.

The chain combines TRBV7-6 with TRBJ2-1; TCRdb reports TRBD1, a call that lacks DNA to check it against. This CDR3 comprises 16 residues. The germline V gene encodes CDR1 SGHVS and CDR2 FNYEAQ. The CDR3 protein is CASSPTGPDSYNEQFF.

The gene calls are TRBV20-1 and TRBJ1-2; TCRdb's D call, TRBD1, is unchecked because there is no DNA. The length of the CDR3 is 11 residues. Germline-derived CDR1 and CDR2 are DFQATT and SNEGSKA (reference sequence). This CDR3 reads CSAARDSGYTF.

The chain is built from TRBV7-9 and TRBJ2-4; TCRdb's D call, TRBD2, is unchecked because there is no DNA. The CDR3 is 15 amino acids. The germline gives CDR1 SEHNR, CDR2 FQNEAQ (reference sequence). This CDR3 reads CASSQTALGENIQYF.

The chain is built from TRBV9 and TRBJ1-5; lacking DNA, the TRBD1 call made by TCRdb goes unchecked. The germline V gene encodes CDR1 SGDLS and CDR2 YYNGEE. The CDR3 is 15 amino acids. CDR3 amino acids: CASSGGQGENQPQHF.

The genes are TRBV27 and TRBJ1-1; the TCRdb call, TRBD1, lacks DNA for checking. The CDR3 sequence is 13 residues long. Germline V CDR1 and CDR2: MNHEY, SMNVEV (reference sequence). The CDR3 reads CASSLMGTEEAFF.

The genes are TRBV9 and TRBJ2-1; TCRdb reports TRBD2, a call that lacks DNA to check it against. CDR3 size: 16 residues. Germline values: CDR1 SGDLS, CDR2 YYNGEE. Here the CDR3 reads CASSPRTSGGVDEQFF.

The chain is built from TRBV3-1 and TRBJ2-1; TCRdb calls TRBD1, which cannot be checked without DNA. The CDR3 totals 15 residues. CDR1 is LGHDT and CDR2 is YNNKEL in the germline V gene (reference sequence). The CDR3 region is CASSKGTGVYNEQFF.

The chain combines TRBV12-3 or TRBV12-4 with TRBJ2-5; TCRdb's D gene call, TRBD1, goes unchecked for lack of DNA. The CDR3 spans 14 residues. CDR3 sequence: CASSSDREQETQYF.